Given below is one TCR beta chain in context. No antigen is known for it. CDR3 length: 15 residues. CDR1 KGHDR and CDR2 SFDVKD come from the germline V gene. V lost 5 bases to trimming and J lost 2 bases, with 14 bases between them. The sample comes from a study of early T cells in non-severe SARS-CoV-2 infection. Researchers attached unique molecular identifiers to individual cDNA molecules. TCRdb re-analysed the 5' RACE reads in MiXCR, keeping a single row per CDR3 protein. This sample has 70,000 to 85,000 distinct CDR3 sequences, with 4.5% to 6% found just once. Study-level points and caveats: Comparison of clonotypes with VDJdb favored anti-spike CD8 responses while missing private and CD4 specificities.

The sequence was obtained from an adult who was a healthcare worker with PCR-confirmed SARS-CoV-2 infection or an uninfected control (not recorded which). Sequencing was performed on whole blood, taken at baseline. This chain joins TRBV24-1 and TRBJ2-5; TRBD1 might be the D (6 bases). CDR3 sequence reads: CATSAAGTQQETQYF. The CDR3 bases are TGTGCCACCAGTGCCGCCGGGACACAACAAGAGACCCAGTACTTC.